The entry that follows covers one T cell receptor (beta chain) sequence. Its specific antigen is unknown. The cohort consisted of 650 to 700 healthy bone marrow donors. Cohort members were all nominally healthy when sampled, although unrecorded immune exposures were likely present. The donor was CMV seronegative and belonged to the group of around 350 seronegative cohort members. A peripheral blood sample was provided by each donor, and peripheral blood mononuclear cells were used for TCR beta sequencing. Genomic DNA was extracted from the blood cell samples with the Qiagen DNeasy Blood Extraction Kit. Library preparation used the immunoSEQ multiplex PCR assay. For the multiplex PCR, a mixture combining 60 forward primers for TCR Vbeta segments and 13 reverse primers for TCR Jbeta segments was used. Amplification of the CDR3 region of rearranged TCR beta genes was performed with a multiplex PCR assay on genomic DNA. The Illumina HiSeq System was used to sequence the amplified TCR beta libraries as 87-base-pair reads. Regarding the original processing steps: A later analysis tallied 70 million to 100 million unique TCR beta chains across the 666 repertoires, and approximately 9.9 million of those chains were shared by two or more donors. A nearest-neighbor algorithm error-corrected the raw reads and collapsed the reads into unique sequences, merging closely related sequences to remove PCR and sequencing errors. CDR3 sequences were aligned to IMGT reference sequences to assign V, D and J gene segments. Each retained sequence needed at least a six-nucleotide match to both a V gene segment and a J gene segment. Rearrangements were classified as productive when the CDR3 lacked stop codons and remained in frame with V and J, and all other rearrangements were classified as non-productive. Following IMGT convention, CDR3 was defined as the stretch from the second conserved V-encoded cysteine up to the conserved J-encoded phenylalanine. In an earlier analysis of more than 550 of the donors, sequences lacking an unambiguous match to a single V gene segment were excluded. In an earlier analysis of approximately 550 of the donors, V segments were called functional above 56.7% productive rearrangements and were called segregating when the between-donor standard deviation exceeded 5%. A statistical classification framework was developed to diagnose cytomegalovirus status using the catalog of TCR beta chain sequences. V and J gene assignment, in a later analysis, came from comparing TCR nucleotide sequences with IMGT/GENE-DB human TR gene sequences. Using the TCRdist pipeline, a later analysis assigned CDR3 sequences along with most-parsimonious VDJ recombination scenarios. A later analysis defined each TCR beta chain by its CDR3 amino acid sequence plus V-gene family, and excluded reads lacking a unique V-gene family. A later analysis removed 450 to 600 highly shared, low-generation-probability nucleotide sequences to deal with suspected cross-contamination and a sequencing artifact. In a later analysis, a clonal expansion index for each public chain was calculated from normalized within-repertoire ranks of inferred template counts. Generation probabilities in a later analysis came from a VDJ recombination model fitted to out-of-frame rearrangements, and those results were checked against IGoR. In a later analysis, TCR-TCR, TCR-HLA and TCR-CMV co-occurrence was scored with hypergeometric tests, and a repertoire-size bias correction was applied to TCR pairs. In a later analysis, false discovery rates were estimated by permuting HLA or CMV assignments 20 times. A later analysis grouped co-occurring TCRs with DBSCAN, adding TCRdist sequence similarity when clustering within HLA-allele-positive subsets. Repertoires with fewer than 30,000 or more than 120,000 public chains, plus five repertoires with anomalous nucleotide sharing, were excluded from co-occurrence clustering. The source is immuneACCESS, and TCRdb retained only in-frame sequences with V and J called. Part of the clones is not carried over; for the studies checked, unresolved V genes explain less than half of this, and the remainder is unexplained. V and J calls and clone size are given by that table; D and trimming were obtained from the DNA. The table held for this sample gives about 110,000 clones. Together, the top ten hold 3.7% of the sample.

The data belong to a study of cytomegalovirus exposure and HLA in healthy donors (dated by TCRdb to about 2017). Context from the whole study: In an earlier analysis of under 600 of the donors, 250 to 350 Gb of sequence data and 117 million unique TCR beta sequences from approximately 180 million T cells were reported. An early release covering 550 to 700 HLA-typed donors comprised around 300 gigabases of sequencing data and around 80 million unique TCR sequences. Of the 398 genotyped donors, 65% to 90% were placed in the genetic ancestry cluster associated with self-reported Caucasian donors. The aim of the study was to test whether cataloging public T cell receptors could identify signatures of past pathogen exposure. Using immunosequencing, the study profiled T cell repertoires from fewer than 850 subjects and related those repertoires to cytomegalovirus serostatus. A separate validation cohort of over 95 different subjects was used in addition to the approximately 670-subject first cohort. To predict cytomegalovirus infection status, the study brought together high-throughput TCR immunosequencing, statistical association of individual TCRs with disease status, and machine learning. In a later analysis, previously published TCR beta repertoires from 666 donors were re-analyzed and high-resolution HLA genotyping was added so that TCR occurrence patterns could be studied. In the later analysis, no new phenotypic data were used to find candidate immune exposures; instead, reliance was placed on TCR beta sequences and their occurrence across donors. To decide whether each TCR beta V gene segment behaved as functional or pseudogenic, an earlier analysis of over 500 of the donors relied on high-throughput TCR beta sequencing. Donor age, sex, ethnicity and CMV serostatus were compiled alongside the repertoire data. A later genetic analysis used genome-wide SNP genotypes for about 65% of the 666 donors, treating that subset as a discovery cohort. Every repertoire in the discovery cohort had been generated on one and the same sequencing platform. HLA typing included class I and class II loci at four-digit resolution. Typing coverage differed by locus: A, B, C, DRB1 and DQB1 were typed in roughly 620-640 donors, DQA1 in 500 to 550, DPA1 in some 570, and DPB1 in roughly 470. Because of strong linkage in the cohort, roughly five DR-DQ haplotypes were treated as single units for association and clustering. On average, roughly 250,000 unique TCR beta nucleotide sequences were sequenced per donor among about 400 genotyped donors of the cohort, with 15% to 20% of those sequences being non-productive. Beyond this particular receptor, the publication reports: The classifier was reported to diagnose cytomegalovirus status with high specificity and sensitivity in both the original cohort and the validation cohort. Strong co-occurrence of HLA alleles, especially DR and DQ, made assigning TCR associations to individual alleles difficult. Because counts were too low, more than 15 rarely observed V segments, including chromosome 9 orphons, were excluded from the earlier analysis of roughly 580 of the donors. V-gene and J-gene trimming of TCR beta chains was associated with a missense DCLRE1C variant in a later genetic analysis, and the association was replicated in an independent cohort. In vitro tests confirmed that a few of the cytomegalovirus-associated TCR beta chains recognize cytomegalovirus antigens. An earlier analysis of approximately 540 of the donors showed that most TCR beta V segments appeared in productive rearrangements either about 87% or about 30% of the time, which broadly matched IMGT annotations. Several of the top co-occurrence clusters appeared to be linked to parvovirus B19, influenza, CMV and Epstein-Barr virus, according to a later analysis. A cluster of highly shared sequence variants was judged likely to be a technical artifact of the sequencing pipeline. The study gave a list of 150 to 200 TCR beta chains associated with cytomegalovirus. A further reported finding was that TCR beta sequences accurately predicted the HLA-A and HLA-B alleles for most subjects in the first cohort. In a later analysis, TCR association rates were found to vary across HLA loci, with the most associated TCRs seen for DRB1 alleles and the fewest for HLA-C alleles. Linkage disequilibrium might explain the correlated functional status among segregating V segments, but an unknown experimental factor could not be ruled out. In this cohort, only TCR beta chains were sequenced, and detectable features were limited by the absence of alpha or paired-chain data. The presence/absence analyses assumed that sequencing depth was roughly uniform across donors, and that assumption may not be true. Because some donors lacked HLA typing at each locus, the association tests relied only on the typed subset. Compared with the approximately 600-donor mean, donors in an Asian-associated ancestry cluster had fewer N-insertions in productive TCRs, according to a later genetic analysis. In a later analysis, HLA-associated TCR beta chains were found to be more clonally expanded and to have lower generation probabilities than equally common non-associated chains. While some public TCRs were present in many individuals, most TCR sequences turned up only very rarely across donors. Some IMGT-functional V segments, including TRBV6-2 and TRBV6-3, could not be told apart with the 87-base-pair reads, so those segments were excluded. A later analysis found that most CMV-associated TCR beta chains appeared HLA-restricted, with HLA associations seemingly driven largely by CMV exposure. A later analysis associated 16,951 TCR beta sequences with specific HLA alleles at a false discovery rate of 0.05. Immune exposure information for the cohort was limited to CMV serostatus. It was suggested by the authors that the approach could potentially be generalized to other disease states and immunological phenotypes.

From the cysteine through the phenylalanine, the CDR3 covers 14 amino acids. Only the CDR3 DNA is retained, 42 bases long and in frame from the first base. Sequenced input: PBMCs. The receptor's source is a man aged 30 to 39 in good health and CMV-seronegative. The V and J genes are TRBV21-1 and TRBJ1-1; the table calls TRBD1, which could not be checked here. TRBV21-1 corresponds to a pseudogene. The bases are TGTGCCAGCAGACAAGGGGGAATGTACACTGAAGCTTTCTTT. Translated, it reads CASRQGGMYTEAFF.